Here is one TCR beta chain with its context. Its antigen is as yet unknown. This sample was included in a study of vaccination effects on CD4 cells after COVID-19. ViraFEST assay sequencing came after antigen-specific CD4+ T cells were expanded with viral peptide pools. The culture ran for approximately 9 days before CD4+ T cells were isolated. Among the vaccine recipients, none had a prior SARS-CoV-2 infection, and nucleocapsid antibodies were negative. Germline assignment: CDR1 MGHRA and CDR2 YSYEKL. The CDR3 loop spans 10 amino acids. J was trimmed by 4 bases and V by 11 bases; bases with no gene match: 0. Sequencing was performed with immunoSEQ multiplex PCR; in TCRdb, only in-frame clones are kept and a portion is missing. The sample carries tens of thousands of clones, 65% to 80% recorded once.

The sample here was CD4+ T cells from PBMCs cultured with HCoV-NL63 spike peptides, taken before COVID-19 vaccination. This clonotype was obtained from a human donor who received a COVID-19 vaccine. The V and J genes are TRBV4-1 and TRBJ2-5; TRBD2 matches 8 bases. CDR3: CAAGGETQYF. DNA of the CDR3: TGCGCCGCGGGGGGAGAGACCCAGTACTTC.